The 19 T cell receptor beta chains listed next were all sequenced from one sample in a study of CXCR3-negative and CXCR3-positive naive CD8 T cells. Study-wide results and caveats: Hydrophobicity was higher for TRB CDR3s found in CXCR3-positive naive cells than in CXCR3-negative naive cells.

UMI-labeled 5' RACE yielded the TRB cDNA libraries. TCRdb re-called the 5' RACE reads and gives one entry per CDR3 protein, without DNA. The sample holds 110,000 or so distinct CDR3 sequences. These receptors lack a known antigen. Sample: naive CXCR3+ CD8+ T cells from blood. Regarding subset: CD45RO-CCR7+CD27+CD95- naive CD8+ T cells expressing CXCR3 (TNR3+). Receptor source: a human donor in good health. Some clones in this sample may be carry-over from other donors' samples.

This chain joins TRBV7-9 and TRBJ2-3; absent DNA, TCRdb's TRBD1 call cannot be checked. This CDR3 is built from 14 residues. From germline, CDR1 is SEHNR and CDR2 FQNEAQ (reference sequence). This CDR3 reads CASRGDRDTDTQYF.

The V and J genes are TRBV4-1 and TRBJ2-1; the D call from TCRdb, TRBD1, cannot be confirmed without DNA. This CDR3 spans 15 amino acids. Germline CDR1 and CDR2: MGHRA and YSYEKL. CDR3 sequence reads: CASSQVPGTNNEQFF.

V gene TRBV29-1 combines with J gene TRBJ2-2; TCRdb names TRBD2, which stays unverified in the absence of DNA. Germline CDR1 is SQVTM and CDR2 is ANQGSEA. This CDR3 is 15 amino acids long. The chain's CDR3 is CSATGLAGDTGELFF.

The chain's CDR3 is CATSRAYNEQFF. J is TRBJ2-1 and V is TRBV15. Germline CDR1 reads LNHNV; CDR2 reads YYDKDF (reference sequence). This CDR3 is built from 12 residues.

The V gene is TRBV7-3, the J gene TRBJ2-7; TCRdb's D call, TRBD2, is unchecked because there is no DNA. The CDR3 is 13 residues long. In germline, CDR1 is SGHTA, CDR2 FQGTGA. The CDR3 loop is CASSPETSYEQYF.

The genes are TRBV6-2 or TRBV6-3 and TRBJ1-1; the D call from TCRdb, TRBD1, cannot be confirmed without DNA. Germline CDR1 is MNHEY and CDR2 is SVGEGT. This CDR3 is 15 amino acids long. CDR3: CASSYTGRGWTEAFF.

The chain joins TRBV12-3 or TRBV12-4 to TRBJ2-3; as DNA is missing, the TRBD2 call by TCRdb cannot be tested. This CDR3 contains 16 residues. This chain's CDR3 is CASSFRAGEGTDTQYF.

V is TRBV7-9 and J is TRBJ2-7; absent DNA, TCRdb's TRBD2 call cannot be checked. This CDR3 has 16 amino acids. Per germline, CDR1 SEHNR and CDR2 FQNEAQ (reference sequence). The CDR3: CASSPSIPVGSYEQYF. Looking up the rest from reference TRBV7-9 and TRBJ2-7 gives the full variable domain: DTGVSQNPRHKITKRGQNVTFRCDPISEHNRLYWYRQTLGQGPEFLTYFQNEAQLEKSRLLSDRFSAERPKGSFSTLEIQRTEQGDSAMYLCASSPSIPVGSYEQYFGPGTRLTVT.

The chain uses TRBV12-3 or TRBV12-4 and TRBJ2-7. This CDR3 region has 15 residues. CDR3 region: CASSLGWVGSHEQYF.

The chain joins TRBV28 to TRBJ2-3; TCRdb's D call, TRBD2, is unchecked because there is no DNA. Germline CDR1 is MDHEN and CDR2 is SYDVKM. The CDR3 runs to 15 residues. CDR3 sequence reads: CASSLGLGPTDTQYF.

The V call is TRBV4-3, the J call TRBJ2-7; the D call of TRBD2 rests on TCRdb alone, since no DNA is present to check it. The CDR3 is 16 amino acids. Germline-derived CDR1 and CDR2 are LGHNA and YSLEER. The CDR3 is CASSQDPSGVTYEQYF.

The J gene is TRBJ2-1, the V gene TRBV5-5; with no DNA, the TCRdb D assignment of TRBD1 cannot be verified. Germline V gene data show CDR1 as SGHKS and CDR2 as YYEKEE (reference sequence). The CDR3 is 14 amino acids. This CDR3 is CASSLVSGEDEQFF. Based on the CDR3 plus reference TRBV5-5 and TRBJ2-1, the full variable domain is DAGVTQSPTHLIKTRGQQVTLRCSPISGHKSVSWYQQVLGQGPQFIFQYYEKEERGRGNFPDRFSARQFPNYSSELNVNALLLGDSALYLCASSLVSGEDEQFFGPGTRLTVL.

The rearrangement links TRBV6-2 or TRBV6-3 to TRBJ1-4; without DNA, the TCRdb call of TRBD1 cannot be checked. The CDR3 runs to 17 residues. Germline V CDR1 and CDR2: MNHEY, SVGEGT. CDR3 sequence reads: CASSSMPGGATNEKLFF.

The chain recombines TRBV15 with TRBJ2-5; the D gene TCRdb calls, TRBD1, cannot be checked with no DNA. The CDR3 has 15 amino acids. Germline CDR1 is LNHNV and CDR2 is YYDKDF (reference sequence). This CDR3 is CATSRVGQGQETQYF.

This chain joins TRBV7-9 and TRBJ2-3; TCRdb's D gene call, TRBD1, goes unchecked for lack of DNA. CDR1 is SEHNR, CDR2 FQNEAQ, per germline (reference sequence). CDR3 length equals 13 residues. The CDR3 protein is CASSSPATGAQYF.

The chain couples TRBV29-1 to TRBJ2-1; TCRdb indicates TRBD1, and absent DNA this call remains unverified. Germline CDR1 SQVTM, CDR2 ANQGSEA. This CDR3 contains 16 residues. The CDR3 reads CSVEEPRGVPYNEQFF.

The CDR3 reads CASSAWTSGRRVYNEQFF. The chain joins TRBV28 to TRBJ2-1; TCRdb designates TRBD2, a call that cannot be tested without DNA. Germline-derived CDR1 and CDR2 are MDHEN and SYDVKM. The CDR3 is made up of 18 amino acids.

The chain is built from TRBV28 and TRBJ2-7; TCRdb's D call of TRBD1 is untestable without DNA. Germline lookup yields CDR1 MDHEN and CDR2 SYDVKM. The CDR3 runs to 17 residues. This chain's CDR3 is CASSFGVLGEGSYEQYF.

CDR3 region: CASGLAGWRTEAFF. The rearrangement links TRBV12-3 or TRBV12-4 to TRBJ1-1. The length of the CDR3 is 14 residues.